These T cell receptor beta chains were read from a single sample in a study of glioma-infiltrating T cells after dendritic cell vaccination. Generated by immunoSEQ multiplex PCR, the TCRdb table keeps only in-frame clones and is missing some. This sample has roughly 80,000 clones, with 87% found just once. The sequences come from blood, collected after dendritic cell vaccination. Every receptor here comes from a human donor with glioblastoma. Both conserved end residues are part of each CDR3. The order of the fields is V gene, J gene, clone size, D gene, CDR3 DNA, CDR3 protein. A D gene is named only where the DNA matches it firmly. Some rows mark clone size as missing; the rest say once, few, many or name a class of expanded clone.

v_gene: TRBV7-2
j_gene: TRBJ1-6
abundance: once
d_gene: TRBD1
CDR3nt: TGTGCCAGCAGCCATCCCCCGGGGACAGGATTTAATTCACCCCTCCACTTT
CDR3aa: CASSHPPGTGFNSPLHF

v_gene: TRBV19
j_gene: TRBJ2-3
abundance: NA
d_gene: TRBD2
CDR3nt: TGTGCCAGTAGCCCCGGGACTAGCGGGGGTCGAACAGATACGCAGTATTTT
CDR3aa: CASSPGTSGGRTDTQYF

v_gene: TRBV5-1
j_gene: TRBJ2-3
abundance: NA
d_gene: TRBD2
CDR3nt: TGCGCCAGCACCTGGACTAGCGGGAGGACGCGAGATACGCAGTATTTT
CDR3aa: CASTWTSGRTRDTQYF

v_gene: TRBV6-1
j_gene: TRBJ2-5
abundance: NA
d_gene: TRBD1
CDR3nt: TGTGCCAGCAGTTTGGGACAGGGAATAGGAGAGACCCAGTACTTC
CDR3aa: CASSLGQGIGETQYF

v_gene: TRBV5-8
j_gene: TRBJ1-4
abundance: NA
d_gene: NA
CDR3nt: TGTGCCAGCAGCCGTAAGGGAGGGGAAAAACTGTTTTTT
CDR3aa: CASSRKGGEKLFF

v_gene: TRBV6-1
j_gene: TRBJ1-5
abundance: NA
d_gene: NA
CDR3nt: TGTGCCAGCAGTCGGTTAGGGGGCAATCAGCCCCAGCATTTT
CDR3aa: CASSRLGGNQPQHF

v_gene: TRBV2
j_gene: TRBJ2-7
abundance: NA
d_gene: NA
CDR3nt: TGTGCCACTTCCCGGGCCTACGAGCAGTACTTC
CDR3aa: CATSRAYEQYF

v_gene: TRBV6-5
j_gene: TRBJ2-5
abundance: NA
d_gene: NA
CDR3nt: TGTGCCAGCAGTTACCCCTCCCAAGAGACCCAGTACTTC
CDR3aa: CASSYPSQETQYF

v_gene: TRBV4-2
j_gene: TRBJ2-7
abundance: NA
d_gene: NA
CDR3nt: TGTGCCAGCAGCCAAGAGTCGGGGACCTACGAGCAGTACTTC
CDR3aa: CASSQESGTYEQYF

v_gene: TRBV11-2
j_gene: TRBJ1-1
abundance: NA
d_gene: TRBD1
CDR3nt: TGTGCCAGCAGCCCGACAGGGGGCGTGAACACTGAAGCTTTCTTT
CDR3aa: CASSPTGGVNTEAFF

v_gene: TRBV6-5
j_gene: TRBJ1-1
abundance: NA
d_gene: NA
CDR3nt: TGTGCCAGCAGTTACGACCCGCGGACAGCGAACACTGAAGCTTTCTTT
CDR3aa: CASSYDPRTANTEAFF

v_gene: TRBV27
j_gene: TRBJ1-1
abundance: once
d_gene: NA
CDR3nt: TGTGCCAGCAGTTTGGACTCAAAGAACACTGAAGCTTTCTTT
CDR3aa: CASSLDSKNTEAFF

v_gene: TRBV6-4
j_gene: TRBJ2-3
abundance: NA
d_gene: TRBD2
CDR3nt: TGTGCCAGCGGCCCCGCGGTAGCGGGAGCGGATACGCAGTATTTT
CDR3aa: CASGPAVAGADTQYF

v_gene: TRBV5-1
j_gene: TRBJ1-3
abundance: few
d_gene: TRBD1
CDR3nt: TGCGCCAGCAGCTTGGGGACAGGGACTGGAAACACCATATATTTT
CDR3aa: CASSLGTGTGNTIYF

v_gene: TRBV28
j_gene: TRBJ2-7
abundance: NA
d_gene: NA
CDR3nt: TGTGCCAGCAGACAAACCTACGAGCAGTACTTC
CDR3aa: CASRQTYEQYF

v_gene: TRBV5-1
j_gene: TRBJ1-1
abundance: once
d_gene: NA
CDR3nt: TGCGCCAGCAGCCTCTTTTTAGGGGCGAGGACTGAAGCTTTCTTT
CDR3aa: CASSLFLGARTEAFF

v_gene: TRBV13
j_gene: TRBJ1-3
abundance: NA
d_gene: NA
CDR3nt: TGTGCCAGCAGCTTAGTAAGATCGGGGAGTGGAAACACCATATATTTT
CDR3aa: CASSLVRSGSGNTIYF

v_gene: TRBV10-1
j_gene: TRBJ1-2
abundance: NA
d_gene: NA
CDR3nt: TGCGCCAGCAGTGAGAATGTTGGAGCTAACTATGGCTACACCTTC
CDR3aa: CASSENVGANYGYTF

v_gene: TRBV7-2
j_gene: TRBJ2-7
abundance: NA
d_gene: TRBD2
CDR3nt: TGTGCCAGCAGCTGGGGAGGAGCGGGAGTCTACGAGCAGTACTTC
CDR3aa: CASSWGGAGVYEQYF

v_gene: TRBV18
j_gene: TRBJ2-7
abundance: NA
d_gene: TRBD1
CDR3nt: TGTGCCAGCTCACCCATCGCCGGGACAGGGGACCACGAGCAGTACTTC
CDR3aa: CASSPIAGTGDHEQYF

v_gene: TRBV4-1
j_gene: TRBJ1-2
abundance: NA
d_gene: NA
CDR3nt: TGCGCCAGCAGCCACACCGGACAGCCCCGAGACGGCTACACCTTC
CDR3aa: CASSHTGQPRDGYTF

v_gene: TRBV6-1
j_gene: TRBJ1-2
abundance: NA
d_gene: NA
CDR3nt: TGTGCCAGCAGTGAAGAACACAGGATCTATGGCTACACCTTC
CDR3aa: CASSEEHRIYGYTF

v_gene: TRBV5-6
j_gene: TRBJ2-7
abundance: once
d_gene: NA
CDR3nt: TGTGCCAGCAGCTTGGTTGGGGCTCTGGCCTACGAGCAGTACTTC
CDR3aa: CASSLVGALAYEQYF

v_gene: TRBV9
j_gene: TRBJ2-3
abundance: NA
d_gene: TRBD2
CDR3nt: TGTGCCAGCAGCGTTGCGGGGGGCCTCACAGATACGCAGTATTTT
CDR3aa: CASSVAGGLTDTQYF

v_gene: TRBV9
j_gene: TRBJ2-6
abundance: once
d_gene: NA
CDR3nt: TGTGCCAGCAGCTATCGGTTAACTGGGGCCAACGTCCTGACTTTC
CDR3aa: CASSYRLTGANVLTF

v_gene: TRBV21-1
j_gene: TRBJ2-5
abundance: once
d_gene: NA
CDR3nt: TGTGCCAGCAGCAAGGGGGACAGTGAAGAGACCCAGTACTTC
CDR3aa: CASSKGDSEETQYF

v_gene: TRBV5-6
j_gene: TRBJ2-3
abundance: NA
d_gene: NA
CDR3nt: TGTGCCAGCAGCTTGTCAGCGGAACTCACAGATACGCAGTATTTT
CDR3aa: CASSLSAELTDTQYF

v_gene: TRBV6-4
j_gene: TRBJ1-2
abundance: NA
d_gene: TRBD1
CDR3nt: TGTGCCAGCAGTGACTCCGGGACAGGTGGCTACACCTTC
CDR3aa: CASSDSGTGGYTF

v_gene: TRBV10-2
j_gene: TRBJ2-7
abundance: NA
d_gene: TRBD1
CDR3nt: TGCGCCAGCAGTGAGTCAGGGGGCAGGTACGAGCAGTACTTC
CDR3aa: CASSESGGRYEQYF

v_gene: TRBV5-1
j_gene: TRBJ2-3
abundance: once
d_gene: TRBD2
CDR3nt: TGCGCCAGCAGCGCTACTAGCGGGGGGGCAGGTACGCAGTATTTT
CDR3aa: CASSATSGGAGTQYF